This T cell receptor (beta chain) was identified in a study of CD8 T cells in ankylosing spondylitis. Molecular-barcoded quantitative 5'-RACE produced these TCR beta libraries. TCRdb re-called the 5' RACE reads with MiXCR, one entry per CDR3 protein. The sample carries hundreds of thousands of distinct CDR3 sequences, approximately 12% recorded once. The study, taken as a whole, reports: Prior work had noted some motif variants in reactive arthritis blood and synovial fluid. Reported data indicate significant enrichment of disease-linked clones within matched ankylosing spondylitis synovial fluid. Characteristic of ankylosing spondylitis blood, it appeared, was a TCR beta motif comprising roughly eight highly homologous variants.

This clonotype appeared many times. What it recognizes is unknown. Deletions cut 5 bases from V and 5 bases from J, with 22 bases between. CDR1 is DFQATT and CDR2 is SNEGSKA in the germline V gene (reference sequence). CDR3 length: 15 amino acids. The receptor's source is a male donor with ankylosing spondylitis. This chain uses TRBV20-1 with TRBJ2-7; D may correspond to TRBD1 or TRBD2 (5 bases each). Sequencing input: blood, either unsorted or a sorted T cell fraction (not recorded which). For the CDR3, the DNA is TGCAGTGCTGGGAGTGGTAGGTCCCAGGGAGACGAGCAGTACTTC. Its protein is CSAGSGRSQGDEQYF.